Sequencing of this T cell receptor beta chain was carried out in a study of control samples from healthy donors and cancer patients. The CDR3 totals 18 residues. Germline V gives CDR1 SGHRS, CDR2 YFSETQ. Trimming took off 1 base at V and 0 bases at J, with 19 bases between the two ends. TCRdb's copy holds only in-frame clones and misses some; the assay was immunoSEQ multiplex PCR. This table holds around 100,000 clones, about nine tenths found once. Sequencing was performed on blood. V is TRBV5-1 and J is TRBJ1-2; TRBD1 is a possible D gene (6 bases). This receptor was identified in a woman in her 70s in good health. In DNA, the CDR3 is TGCGCCAGCAGCTTGAACCCGCCAACAGGGCTGGCTAACTATGGCTACACCTTC. This sequence encodes CASSLNPPTGLANYGYTF.